This is a list of T cell receptor beta chains from one sample in a study of T cell clonotyping in hematopoietic cell transplantation. Repertoires were generated with immunoSEQ multiplex PCR, while TCRdb's copy carries only in-frame clones and drops some. The profile shows under 4,000 clones, 60% to 75% of them singletons. The input for sequencing was peripheral blood mononuclear cells, taken 30 days after allogeneic stem cell transplant. The receptor source for this set is a male patient aged 40-50 years who had an allogeneic stem cell transplant from an unrelated donor, so the T cells may come from the graft donor. Some clones in this sample may be carry-over from other donors' samples. CDR3s include the opening cysteine and the closing phenylalanine or tryptophan.

TRBV25-1	14	TRBJ1-1	CASSERLANTEAFF
TRBV30	15	TRBJ2-7	CAWSFSDRQDYEQYF
TRBV6-5	10	TRBJ1-1	CAAGGTEAFF
TRBV7-3	14	TRBJ2-2	CASSLSSGSGELFF
TRBV27	14	TRBJ2-7	CASSSDTDSYEQYF
TRBV5-1	17	TRBJ2-1	CASSPVLSSGGADEQFF
TRBV6-5	14	TRBJ2-7	CASSYGTGGNEQYF
TRBV15	12	TRBJ1-1	CASMTGNTEAFF
TRBV19	15	TRBJ2-7	CASRTRTGGTYEQYF
TRBV2	14	.	CASSPGQATYEQYF
TRBV14	14	TRBJ2-3	CASSQDGNTNTQYF
TRBV27	15	TRBJ1-5	CASSLVLNGAQPQHF
TRBV9	15	TRBJ1-4	CASSVAPTGGEKLFF
TRBV19	15	TRBJ1-3	CASGDLKLSGNTIYF
TRBV9	12	TRBJ1-2	CASSTRTGGFFF
TRBV19	14	TRBJ1-2	CASSIFPENYGYTF
TRBV27	13	TRBJ1-1	CASSPGGNTEAFF